This T cell receptor (beta chain) was observed in a study of OX40 agonist ivuxolimab in advanced cancers. Points from the study as a whole: Low normalized clonal expansion also occurred in some nonresponding patients.

Peripheral blood came from all dose cohorts at three timepoints. Repertoires were generated with immunoSEQ multiplex PCR, while TCRdb's copy carries only in-frame clones and drops some. The sample comprises around 76,000 clones, under 80% of which are singletons, and 5% to 6% rests with the top ten. The trim removed 0 bases at V and 6 bases at J, leaving 9 bases unmatched. Germline loops: CDR1 SGHRS, CDR2 YFSETQ. This CDR3 is built from 16 residues. On this clone itself: Its antigen remains unidentified.

The chain employs TRBV5-1 and TRBJ2-1; 7 bases fit TRBD2. The TCR originated in an adult with an advanced solid tumor such as melanoma, head and neck, liver or kidney cancer. This specimen was CD4+ or CD8+ T cells sorted from blood, taken in a trial of the OX40 agonist ivuxolimab. CDR3 bases: TGCGCCAGCAGCTTGGCTCCAGGACTAGTAAGCAATGAGCAGTTCTTC. Translation gives CASSLAPGLVSNEQFF.